The 3 T cell receptor beta chains listed next were all sequenced from one sample in a study of blood T cells in healthy people across ages. With a J-beta primer mix and a sample-barcoded 5' primer, a second PCR ran about 7 to 11 cycles. TCRdb reanalysed the 5' RACE reads using MiXCR and keeps one entry per CDR3 protein. The profile shows hundreds of thousands of distinct CDR3 sequences, 35% to 60% of them singletons. Sequenced material: blood. Receptor source: a man of 80 years or more in good health.

V is TRBV6-1 and J is TRBJ2-7; TRBD1 matches 7 bases. The CDR3 is 15 amino acids. The germline gives CDR1 MNHNS, CDR2 SASEGT. J gave up 5 bases and V 4 bases, and 11 bases lay outside the gene matches. CDR3 amino acids: CASSGRQGFRNEQYF. CDR3 in DNA: TGTGCCAGCAGTGGACGACAGGGCTTCAGGAACGAGCAGTACTTC.

V is TRBV6-2 or TRBV6-3 and J is TRBJ2-3, with D perhaps TRBD2 (6 bases). Trimming took off 6 bases at V and 0 bases at J, with 19 bases between the two ends. CDR3 length: 17 amino acids. CDR1 and CDR2 from the germline V gene are MNHEY and SVGEGT. The CDR3 spells CASSPLGVGLSTDTQYF. For the CDR3, the DNA is TGTGCCAGCAGCCCCTTGGGTGTAGGACTAAGCACAGATACGCAGTATTTT.

For this clonotype: An end of the junction does not agree with germline; a read error may underlie this. The V call is TRBV14, the J call TRBJ2-1, with a tentative D call TRBD1 (6 bases). From germline, CDR1 is SGHDN and CDR2 FVKESK. The CDR3 sequence is 14 residues long. In DNA form, the CDR3 reads TGTGCCAGCAGCCAAGGCCCCGGGACAACCGAGCGGTTCTTC. It encodes CASSQGPGTTERFF.